The 20 T cell receptor beta chains given below trace back to one sample, sequenced in a study of blood T cell repertoires in COVID-19. Repertoires were generated with immunoSEQ multiplex PCR, while TCRdb's copy carries only in-frame clones and drops some. The data contain some 97,000 clones, 65% to 90% of them seen just once; the ten biggest clones take up roughly 2.5%. Sequencing was performed on PBMCs or T cells enriched from blood (not recorded which). These TCRs come from a woman in her fifties or sixties who had recovered from COVID-19.

This chain links TRBV28 with TRBJ1-2; 7 nucleotides match TRBD1. J gave up 3 bases and V 4 bases, and 5 bases lay outside the gene matches. This CDR3 comprises 14 residues. The germline gives CDR1 MDHEN, CDR2 SYDVKM. In DNA form, the CDR3 reads TGTGCCAGCAGTTCAGGGGGGCGGGACTATGGCTACACCTTC. It specifies CASSSGGRDYGYTF.

Written as DNA, the CDR3 is TGTGCCAGCACCTTGGACAGGGAAGACACTGAAGCTTTCTTT. It encodes CASTLDREDTEAFF. V and J are TRBV6-5 and TRBJ1-1, with 8 bases aligning to TRBD1. CDR3 size: 14 residues. V lost 7 bases, J lost 3 bases, and 7 bases stayed unmatched. Germline V gene lookup returns CDR1 MNHEY and CDR2 SVGAGI.

This clone was picked up a small number of times. The chain carries TRBV4-2 and TRBJ2-1, with 13 bases aligning to TRBD2. CDR1 is LGHNA, CDR2 YNFKEQ, per germline. The CDR3 contains 19 residues. With 4 bases clipped from V and 0 bases from J, the junction kept 9 bases outside the gene matches. The DNA of the CDR3 is TGTGCCAGCAGCCTTAGACTAGCGGGGGGATTTAGCTCCTACAATGAGCAGTTCTTC. Its protein is CASSLRLAGGFSSYNEQFF.

The CDR3 nucleotides read TGTGCCAGCAGCCTCAGGACTAGCGGGGGACGGGAGACCCAGTACTTC. It yields the protein CASSLRTSGGRETQYF. The V and J genes are TRBV3-1 (or the pseudogene TRBV3-2) and TRBJ2-5, with 13 bases aligning to TRBD2. Germline lookup yields CDR1 LGHDT and CDR2 YNNKEL (reference sequence). With V trimmed by 4 bases and J by 5 bases, 7 bases remained unmatched. The CDR3 totals 16 residues.

The chain joins TRBV30 to TRBJ2-1; D perhaps matches TRBD1 (5 bases). The V and J ends lost 5 bases and 7 bases respectively, with 15 bases between them. The germline gives CDR1 GTSNPN, CDR2 SVGIG (reference sequence). The CDR3 extends over 13 amino acids. DNA for the CDR3: TGTGCCTGGCTGAGCCAGGGTTGGAATGAGCAGTTCTTC. Translation gives CAWLSQGWNEQFF.

The chain uses TRBV28 and TRBJ2-7; 7 positions agree with TRBD1. V shed 10 bases and J 5 bases; nucleotides not matched to a gene: 17. The V gene's germline CDR1 is MDHEN and CDR2 SYDVKM. The CDR3 is 15 residues long. CDR3 bases: TGTGCCATCAGCCCAGGGCAGGGGGTGCGTCACGAGCAGTACTTC. Its translation is CAISPGQGVRHEQYF.

This clone occurred once. The chain recombines TRBV5-1 with TRBJ2-7; TRBD1 agrees at 9 bases. V dropped 0 bases and J dropped 6; count of bases not matched to a gene: 10. This CDR3 contains 16 residues. From germline, CDR1 is SGHRS and CDR2 YFSETQ. Here the CDR3 reads CASSLGRGTGNFEQYF. DNA for the CDR3: TGCGCCAGCAGCTTGGGTCGTGGGACAGGGAATTTCGAGCAGTACTTC.

The chain has TRBV10-2 and TRBJ2-2, with D unresolved. Between the trimmed V and J ends, which lost 6 bases and 6 bases, there was a span of 8 bases. The germline CDR1 and CDR2 sequences are WSHSY and SAAADI. The CDR3 length is 12 residues. DNA for the CDR3: TGCGCCAGCAGCCAGGTCCCCGGGGAGCTGTTTTTT. It specifies CASSQVPGELFF.

The chain recombines TRBV10-3 with TRBJ2-7; TRBD1 is a possible D gene (5 bases). V was trimmed by 10 bases and J by 3 bases, leaving 10 bases between them. The V gene's germline CDR1 is ENHRY and CDR2 SYGVKD. This CDR3 is built from 11 residues. The CDR3 bases are TGTGCCACGACAGAGAGCTACGAGCAGTACTTC. It codes for CATTESYEQYF.

The chain joins TRBV29-1 to TRBJ2-7, with 9 bases that match TRBD1. V lost 7 bases and J lost 2; bases outside the gene matches: 9. This CDR3 has 14 residues. Germline V CDR1 and CDR2: SQVTM, ANQGSEA. CDR3 DNA sequence: TGCAGCGCCCGAAGGGACAGGGCCACCTACGAGCAGTACTTC. Its translation: CSARRDRATYEQYF.

This clone was seen once. The chain uses TRBV7-2 and TRBJ2-7, with TRBD1 matching over 8 bases. Looked up from germline, CDR1 is SGHTA and CDR2 is FQGNSA. The CDR3 has 15 residues. The V gene end was trimmed by 6 bases and the J gene end by 6 bases; junction bases not matched to a gene: 13. The CDR3 coding sequence is TGTGCCAGCAGTTCTATTACCCGACAGGGGCTCGAGCAGTACTTC. Its protein product is CASSSITRQGLEQYF.

This clone has a single count. This chain links TRBV18 with TRBJ2-6; 8 positions match TRBD1. Trimming at V came to 3 bases and at J to 0 bases, leaving 7 bases not matched to a gene. The CDR3 runs 18 residues. CDR1 and CDR2 from the germline V gene are KGHSH and LQKENI. The CDR3 reads CASSPGGTGTSGANVLTF. CDR3 nucleotides: TGTGCCAGCTCACCCGGCGGGACAGGCACCTCTGGGGCCAACGTCCTGACTTTC.

The chain recombines TRBV5-1 with TRBJ2-3; D is undetermined. With 0 bases removed from V and 2 bases from J, the gap between germline ends came to 4 bases. Germline V lookup: CDR1 SGHRS, CDR2 YFSETQ. This CDR3 has 13 residues. The CDR3 loop is CASSLVNTDTQYF. The CDR3 bases are TGCGCCAGCAGCTTGGTCAACACAGATACGCAGTATTTT. Looking up the rest from reference TRBV5-1 and TRBJ2-3 gives the full variable domain: KAGVTQTPRYLIKTRGQQVTLSCSPISGHRSVSWYQQTPGQGLQFLFEYFSETQRNKGNFPGRFSGRQFSNSRSEMNVSTLELGDSALYLCASSLVNTDTQYFGPGTRLTVL.

This clone was detected only a few times. The CDR3 is CASSHAAGTSGDLAKNIQYF. CDR3 nucleotide sequence: TGTGCCAGCAGCCACGCCGCAGGGACTAGCGGGGACTTAGCCAAAAACATTCAGTACTTC. J is TRBJ2-4 and V is TRBV4-2; 13 nucleotides match TRBD2. This CDR3 region has 20 residues. The junction had 11 bases not matched to a gene; V was cut back by 3 bases and J by 0 bases. The germline CDR1 and CDR2 sequences are LGHNA and YNFKEQ.

The chain is built from TRBV7-2 and TRBJ1-2; unclear D gene. V was cut by 2 bases and J by 4 bases, with 14 bases left in between. CDR1 and CDR2 (germline): SGHTA, FQGNSA. This CDR3 region has 15 residues. The CDR3 protein is CASSLPVGQVYGYTF. In nucleotides, the CDR3 is TGTGCCAGCAGCTTACCAGTGGGTCAGGTCTATGGCTACACCTTC. The entire variable domain, with the rest obtained from reference TRBV7-2 and TRBJ1-2, is as follows: GAGVSQSPSNKVTEKGKDVELRCDPISGHTALYWYRQSLGQGLEFLIYFQGNSAPDKSGLPSDRFSAERTGGSVSTLTIQRTQQEDSAVYLCASSLPVGQVYGYTFGSGTRLTVV.

This clone was seen a few times. The V gene is TRBV9, the J gene TRBJ1-2, with a tentative D call TRBD1 (5 bases). Trimming left V 0 bases short and J 9 bases short, with 18 bases between. The CDR3 is 15 residues long. Germline loops: CDR1 SGDLS, CDR2 YYNGEE. The CDR3 DNA follows: TGTGCCAGCAGCGTAGTTTTGGGGCAGGGAAGGCGCTACACCTTC. Translated: CASSVVLGQGRRYTF.

The rearrangement uses TRBV24-1 and TRBJ2-5, with D perhaps TRBD2 (6 bases). V was trimmed by 6 bases and J by 4 bases, leaving 11 bases between them. The length of the CDR3 is 13 residues. The germline V gene encodes CDR1 KGHDR and CDR2 SFDVKD. The CDR3 here is CATSRRGGETQYF. The CDR3 DNA follows: TGTGCCACCAGTCGGAGGGGAGGAGAGACCCAGTACTTC.

This chain connects TRBV2 to TRBJ2-1; tentative D call: TRBD2 (5 bases). The germline V gene has CDR1 SNHLY and CDR2 FYNNEI. This CDR3 is built from 17 residues. V was trimmed by 7 bases and J by 2 bases, leaving 21 bases between them. The CDR3 DNA follows: TGTGCCAGCATCTACGATTTGGGCGGAGGTGCCTACAATGAGCAGTTCTTC. Translating gives CASIYDLGGGAYNEQFF.

The rearrangement joins TRBV6-5 to TRBJ1-2; D is perhaps TRBD1 (5 bases). The CDR3 covers 14 residues. The V gene lost 7 bases and the J gene lost 7 bases, with 19 bases spanning the gap. Per germline, CDR1 MNHEY and CDR2 SVGAGI. In DNA form, the CDR3 reads TGTGCCAGCACCCCCCTCGGGGGGTGGTTTGGCTACACCTTC. Residues: CASTPLGGWFGYTF.

V usage is TRBV7-3 and J usage is TRBJ2-7; 10 bases are a match to TRBD2. V lost 4 bases to trimming and J lost 6 bases; unmatched junction nucleotides: 12. Germline V gives CDR1 SGHTA, CDR2 FQGTGA. This CDR3 has 16 amino acids. The CDR3 DNA reads TGTGCCAGCAGCTCATGGGAGCGGGGGGGCCCACCCGAGCAGTACTTC. It specifies CASSSWERGGPPEQYF.